Listed below are T cell receptor beta chains from one sample, sequenced in a study of regulatory T cells in long-lasting Graves disease. TCRdb used MiXCR to reprocess the multiplex PCR reads, holding one entry per CDR3 protein. The data show around 480,000 distinct CDR3 sequences, with about 16% seen just once and roughly 25% held by the top ten. These same records also appear under a second study, on T cells in Graves' hyperthyroidism and ophthalmopathy.

The sequences come from peripheral blood mononuclear cells (PBMCs), collected at new diagnosis, from a patient treated with antithyroid drugs. These receptors originate from a woman aged 35-65 years with Graves disease. Each CDR3 is given with its conserved first and last residue. Each record gives: clone size, J gene, V gene, D gene, CDR3 DNA, CDR3 protein. The D gene is left open where the match is weak. Not all rows give a size; the values are once, few, many and, for expanded clones, a class.

size: many
J: TRBJ2-5
V: TRBV27
D: TRBD1
DNA: TGTGCCAGCAGTGCGCGCAGGGGGGAGACCCAGTACTTC
CDR3: CASSARRGETQYF

size: NA
J: TRBJ1-2
V: TRBV29-1
D: NA
DNA: TGCAGCGTTGAATATGTACGGCAGACCTATGGCTACACCTTC
CDR3: CSVEYVRQTYGYTF

size: many
J: TRBJ2-2
V: TRBV7-9
D: NA
DNA: TGTGCCAGCATTTTTAGCACGAACACCGGGGAGCTGTTTTTT
CDR3: CASIFSTNTGELFF

size: NA
J: TRBJ2-5
V: TRBV20-1
D: NA
DNA: TGCAGTGCTAGTGCTATAGGCGGGTGGGCTCAAGAGACCCAGTACTTC
CDR3: CSASAIGGWAQETQYF

size: few
J: TRBJ1-3
V: TRBV5-1
D: TRBD1
DNA: TGCGCCAGCAGCGAACAGGGGGTCGCTGGAAACACCATATATTTT
CDR3: CASSEQGVAGNTIYF

size: NA
J: TRBJ2-3
V: TRBV9
D: TRBD2
DNA: TGTGCCAGCAGCGGTAGCGGGGTATTTTCAGATACGCAGTATTTT
CDR3: CASSGSGVFSDTQYF

size: NA
J: TRBJ2-7
V: TRBV28
D: TRBD2
DNA: TGTGCCAGCAGTTCTCCGGGACTAACGACCGAGCAGTACTTC
CDR3: CASSSPGLTTEQYF

size: many
J: TRBJ2-5
V: TRBV10-3
D: TRBD2
DNA: TGTGCCATCAGTGACCGGGGGGGTGAGACCCAGTACTTC
CDR3: CAISDRGGETQYF

size: NA
J: TRBJ1-2
V: TRBV2
D: NA
DNA: TGTGCCAGCAGTGAAGAGGGGTATGGCCACACCTTC
CDR3: CASSEEGYGHTF

size: many
J: TRBJ1-3
V: TRBV2
D: NA
DNA: TGTGCCAGCAGTGAACTTACAACCGGAAACACCATATATTTT
CDR3: CASSELTTGNTIYF

size: many
J: TRBJ1-1
V: TRBV12-3/TRBV12-4
D: NA
DNA: TGTGCCAGCAGTTTTTGGGGATCACTGAACACTGAAGCTTTCTTT
CDR3: CASSFWGSLNTEAFF

size: many
J: TRBJ2-3
V: TRBV11-3
D: NA
DNA: TGTGCCAGCAGCTCGCAGGGAAGCGACACAGATACGCAGTATTTT
CDR3: CASSSQGSDTDTQYF

size: NA
J: TRBJ1-1
V: TRBV5-1
D: NA
DNA: TGCGCCAGCAACGCGGGCAGCATGAACACTGAAGCTTTCTTT
CDR3: CASNAGSMNTEAFF

size: NA
J: TRBJ1-2
V: TRBV9
D: NA
DNA: TGTGCCAGCAGCGTAGATCGGGGAGGCTACACCTTC
CDR3: CASSVDRGGYTF

size: NA
J: TRBJ1-2
V: TRBV30
D: NA
DNA: TGTGCCTATTTAGGACAGCCCCTCTATGGCTACACCTTC
CDR3: CAYLGQPLYGYTF

size: many
J: TRBJ2-3
V: TRBV2
D: NA
DNA: TGTGCCAGCAGTGCTCCACAGGGCACAGATACGCAGTATTTT
CDR3: CASSAPQGTDTQYF

size: few
J: TRBJ2-1
V: TRBV6-1
D: NA
DNA: TGTGCCAGCAGCCCCCGGACGGTGTACAATGAGCAGTTCTTC
CDR3: CASSPRTVYNEQFF

size: NA
J: TRBJ2-7
V: TRBV3-1
D: NA
DNA: TGTGCCAGCAGCCAAGAAATGGGACAAACCTACGAGCAGTACTTC
CDR3: CASSQEMGQTYEQYF

size: many
J: TRBJ1-1
V: TRBV19
D: NA
DNA: TGTGCCAGTAGAGCCCCTGGTCCTGAAGCTTTCTTT
CDR3: CASRAPGPEAFF

size: many
J: TRBJ2-3
V: TRBV2
D: TRBD2
DNA: TGTGCCAGCAGTGAAATGGGACTAGGCACAGATACGCAGTATTTT
CDR3: CASSEMGLGTDTQYF

size: once
J: TRBJ2-3
V: TRBV4-1
D: TRBD2
DNA: TGCGCCAGCAGCCGACTAGCGGGGGGCCCAAGCACAGATACGCAGTATTTT
CDR3: CASSRLAGGPSTDTQYF

size: few
J: TRBJ2-3
V: TRBV3-1
D: TRBD1
DNA: TGTGCCAGCAGCTCATCCGGGACAGGTCTCACAGATACGCAGTATTTT
CDR3: CASSSSGTGLTDTQYF

size: many
J: TRBJ1-2
V: TRBV20-1
D: NA
DNA: TGCAGTGCTAGAGATCCACTGAATTCGGCCCGAGGCTACACCTTC
CDR3: CSARDPLNSARGYTF

size: NA
J: TRBJ1-1
V: TRBV20-1
D: NA
DNA: TGCAGTTCGCCCGCTATGAACACTGAAGCTTTCTTT
CDR3: CSSPAMNTEAFF

size: NA
J: TRBJ2-3
V: TRBV18
D: TRBD2
DNA: TGTGCCAGCTCACCACGACTGCACGGGACTAGCGGGGGTAGCACAGATACGCAGTATTTT
CDR3: CASSPRLHGTSGGSTDTQYF

size: few
J: TRBJ2-2
V: TRBV5-1
D: NA
DNA: TGCGCCAGCAGCTTGAGCGTTTTGAACACCGGGGAGCTGTTTTTT
CDR3: CASSLSVLNTGELFF

size: many
J: TRBJ1-5
V: TRBV19
D: NA
DNA: TGTGCCAGTAAAGTCATGGTGTACAGTCACAATCAGCCCCAGCATTTT
CDR3: CASKVMVYSHNQPQHF

size: many
J: TRBJ2-7
V: TRBV18
D: NA
DNA: TGTGCCAGCAGTGTCACAGATTCCTACGAGCAGTACTTC
CDR3: CASSVTDSYEQYF

size: NA
J: TRBJ2-1
V: TRBV20-1
D: TRBD2
DNA: TGCAGTGCTAGAGATTACGGTTCCCTGGGTGGCGGGGGTTACAATGAGCAGTTCTTC
CDR3: CSARDYGSLGGGGYNEQFF

size: many
J: TRBJ1-4
V: TRBV11-2
D: NA
DNA: TGTGCCAGCAGCTCTCGTCAGGGATCTGGGGAAAAACTGTTTTTT
CDR3: CASSSRQGSGEKLFF